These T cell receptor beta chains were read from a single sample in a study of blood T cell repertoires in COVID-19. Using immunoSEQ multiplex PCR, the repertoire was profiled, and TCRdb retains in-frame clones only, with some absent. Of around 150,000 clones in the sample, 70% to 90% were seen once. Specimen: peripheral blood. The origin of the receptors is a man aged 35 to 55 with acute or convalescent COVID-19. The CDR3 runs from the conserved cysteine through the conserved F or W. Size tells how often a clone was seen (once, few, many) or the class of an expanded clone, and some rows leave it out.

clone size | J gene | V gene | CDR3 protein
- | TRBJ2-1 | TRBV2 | CASSVRQVSYNEQFF
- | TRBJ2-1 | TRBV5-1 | CASSSLRGGGADEQFF
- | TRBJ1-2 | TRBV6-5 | CASSSPGQGDGYTF
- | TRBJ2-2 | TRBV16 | CASSQLSLDTGELFF
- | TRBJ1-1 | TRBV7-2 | CASSLWGMNTEAFF
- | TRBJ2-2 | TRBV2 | CASSGDSPTGELFF
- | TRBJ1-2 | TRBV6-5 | CAIRPQPPTGHGYTF
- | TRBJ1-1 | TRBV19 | CASSKPSTEAFF
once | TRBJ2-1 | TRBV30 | CAWSEYTRNEQFF
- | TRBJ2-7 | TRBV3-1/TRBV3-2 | CASSQEWLAGSYEQYF
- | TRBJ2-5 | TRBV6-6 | CASSYSAGGEETQYF
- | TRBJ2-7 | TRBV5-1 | CASSLGGGFSYEQYF
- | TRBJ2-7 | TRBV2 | CASSEELGLRGYEQYF
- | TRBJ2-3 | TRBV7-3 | CASADGDKTQYF
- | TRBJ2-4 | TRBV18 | CASSPPGREDKNIQYF
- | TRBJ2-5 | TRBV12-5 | CASGLVERGEETQYF
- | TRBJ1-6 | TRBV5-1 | CASSLVGQGGFNSPLHF
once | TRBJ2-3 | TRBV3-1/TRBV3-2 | CASSQRGSTYTQYF
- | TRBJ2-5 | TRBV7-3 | CASSSSGAQETQYF
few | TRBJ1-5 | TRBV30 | CAWSENGHTPQHF
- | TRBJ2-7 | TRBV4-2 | CASSQGPWGRILYEQYF
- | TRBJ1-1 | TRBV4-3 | CASSQDLKSVFAFF
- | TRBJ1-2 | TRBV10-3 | CAINIERGSYGYTF
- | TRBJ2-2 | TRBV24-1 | CATSDSVPGTGELFF
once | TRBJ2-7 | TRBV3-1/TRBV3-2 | CASSQGGGGEQYF
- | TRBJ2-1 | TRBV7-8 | CASSAPDRGGDEQFF
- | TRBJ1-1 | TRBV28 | CASSLDRSNTEAFF
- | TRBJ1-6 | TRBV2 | CASSGTGSSPLHF
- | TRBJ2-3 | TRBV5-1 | CASSARDSGSTQYF
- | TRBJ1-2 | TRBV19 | CASSMTGTGGYGYTF
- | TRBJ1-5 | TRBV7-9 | CASSEDRGLSQPQHF
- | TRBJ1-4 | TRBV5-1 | CASSRSPGQEGEKLFF
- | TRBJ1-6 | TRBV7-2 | CASSLGRGSPLHF
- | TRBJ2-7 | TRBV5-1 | CASSFGGYSSYEQYF
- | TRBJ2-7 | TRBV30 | CAWGRSRFYEQYF
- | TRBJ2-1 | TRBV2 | CASGQWDRGNEQFF
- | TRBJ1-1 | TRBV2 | CASKDRTRDLNTEAFF
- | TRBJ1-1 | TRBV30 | CAWGGDKNTEAFF
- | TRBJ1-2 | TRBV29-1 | CSVGQDYGYTF
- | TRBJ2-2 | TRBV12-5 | CASGLEQAGELFF
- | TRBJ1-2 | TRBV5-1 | CASSLLVGEDYGYTF
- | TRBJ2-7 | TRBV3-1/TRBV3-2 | CASSLNAAGGEQYF
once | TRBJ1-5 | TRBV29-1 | CSVENFGEPQHF
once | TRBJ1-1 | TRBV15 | CATRQGRTEAFF
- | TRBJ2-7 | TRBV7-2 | CASSWYAQIYEQYF
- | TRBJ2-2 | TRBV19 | CASSIRDTNTGELFF
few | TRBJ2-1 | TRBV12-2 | CASRLIRDIF
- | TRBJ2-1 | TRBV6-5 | CASSYGLAQSNEQFF
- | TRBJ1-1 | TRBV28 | CASSLSGITEAFF
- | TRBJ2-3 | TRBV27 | CATWGTASTDTQYF